This TCR beta chain was captured in a study of OX40 agonist ivuxolimab in advanced cancers. For the study at large: Ivuxolimab, which patients received intravenously every 2 weeks, was dosed at 0.01 to 10 mg/kg. Patients assigned to dose escalation were diagnosed with hepatocellular carcinoma, melanoma, renal cell or head and neck cancer. Study-level results: Expanded clones were, on average, more numerous in CD8+ T cells than in CD4+.

Exclusion applied to patients with autoimmune disease history or systemic immunosuppression. The germline CDR1 and CDR2 sequences are SGHDT and YYEEEE. The CDR3 spans 13 residues. Trimming cost V 2 bases and J 5 bases, with 10 bases left between them. Measured with immunoSEQ multiplex PCR; TCRdb has only the in-frame clones, and not every one. The sample has approximately 69,000 clones; roughly 83% are singletons. In the case of this clone: The target antigen is unknown.

The receptor was isolated from an adult with an advanced solid tumor such as melanoma, head and neck, liver or kidney cancer. The V call is TRBV5-6, the J call TRBJ1-1; D possibly corresponds to TRBD1 (6 bases). This specimen was CD4+ or CD8+ T cells sorted from blood, taken in a trial of the OX40 agonist ivuxolimab. The CDR3 DNA is TGTGCCAGCAGCTTCACAGGGACAACTGAAGCTTTCTTT. Amino acids: CASSFTGTTEAFF.